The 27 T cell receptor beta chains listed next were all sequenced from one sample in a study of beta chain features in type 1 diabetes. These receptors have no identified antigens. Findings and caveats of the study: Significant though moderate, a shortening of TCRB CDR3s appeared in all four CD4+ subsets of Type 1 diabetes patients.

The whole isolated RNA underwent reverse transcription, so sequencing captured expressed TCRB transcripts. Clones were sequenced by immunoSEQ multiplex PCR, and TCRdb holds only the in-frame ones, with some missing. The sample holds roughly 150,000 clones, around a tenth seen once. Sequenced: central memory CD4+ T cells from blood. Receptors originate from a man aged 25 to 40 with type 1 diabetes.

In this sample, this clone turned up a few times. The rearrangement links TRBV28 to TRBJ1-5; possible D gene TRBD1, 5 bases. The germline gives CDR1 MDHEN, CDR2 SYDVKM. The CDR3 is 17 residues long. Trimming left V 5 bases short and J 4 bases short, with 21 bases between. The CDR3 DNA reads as TGTGCCAGCAGTCCTACCCGGACCGCGGAGGGGAATCAGCCCCAGCATTTT. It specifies CASSPTRTAEGNQPQHF.

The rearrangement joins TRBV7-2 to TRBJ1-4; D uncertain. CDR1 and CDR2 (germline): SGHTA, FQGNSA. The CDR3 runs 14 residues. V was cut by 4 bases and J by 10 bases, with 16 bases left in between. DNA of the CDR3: TGTGCCAGCAGCTCGGCCTGGTTAGGAGGAAAACTGTTTTTT. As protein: CASSSAWLGGKLFF.

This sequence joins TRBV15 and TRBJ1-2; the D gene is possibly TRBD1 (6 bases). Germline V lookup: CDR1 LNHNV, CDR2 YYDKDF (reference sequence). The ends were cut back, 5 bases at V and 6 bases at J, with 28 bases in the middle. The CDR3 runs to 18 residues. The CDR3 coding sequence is TGTGCCACCAGCCTCCTTTTTGCCCCAAGGACAGCGGAAAATGGCTACACCTTC. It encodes CATSLLFAPRTAENGYTF.

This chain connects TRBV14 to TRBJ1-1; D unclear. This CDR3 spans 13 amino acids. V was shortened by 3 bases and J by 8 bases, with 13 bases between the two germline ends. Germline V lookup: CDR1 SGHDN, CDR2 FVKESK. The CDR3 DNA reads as TGTGCCAGCAGCCAGGTCCTCGGTGTGGAAGCTTTCTTT. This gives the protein CASSQVLGVEAFF.

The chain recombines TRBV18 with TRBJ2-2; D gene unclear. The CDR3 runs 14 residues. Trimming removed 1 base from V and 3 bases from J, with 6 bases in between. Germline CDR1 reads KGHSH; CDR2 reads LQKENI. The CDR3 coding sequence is TGTGCCAGCTCACCACTCAGTTACACCGGGGAGCTGTTTTTT. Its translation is CASSPLSYTGELFF.

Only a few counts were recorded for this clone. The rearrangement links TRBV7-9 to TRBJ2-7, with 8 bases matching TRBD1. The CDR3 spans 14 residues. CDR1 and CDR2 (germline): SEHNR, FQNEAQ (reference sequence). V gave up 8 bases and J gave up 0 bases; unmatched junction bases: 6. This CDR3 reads CASGQGSTSYEQYF. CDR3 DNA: TGTGCCAGCGGACAGGGATCTACCTCCTACGAGCAGTACTTC.

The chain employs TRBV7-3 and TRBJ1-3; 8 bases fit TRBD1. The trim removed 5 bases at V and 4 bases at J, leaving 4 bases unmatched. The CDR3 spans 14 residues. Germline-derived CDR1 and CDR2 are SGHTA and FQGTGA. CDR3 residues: CASSRQGSGNTIYF. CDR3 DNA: TGTGCCAGCAGCCGACAGGGGAGCGGAAACACCATATATTTT.

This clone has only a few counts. CDR3 DNA: TGTGCCAGCTCCCGAGACAAAAATCAGCCCCAGCATTTT. It translates to CASSRDKNQPQHF. The chain links TRBV18 to TRBJ1-5; unclear D gene. This CDR3 region has 13 residues. V was shortened by 6 bases and J by 4 bases, with 10 bases between the two germline ends. Germline V gives CDR1 KGHSH, CDR2 LQKENI. The variable domain in full, with the rest retrieved from reference TRBV18 and TRBJ1-5, is NAGVMQNPRHLVRRRGQEARLRCSPMKGHSHVYWYRQLPEEGLKFMVYLQKENIIDESGMPKERFSAEFPKEGPSILRIQQVVRGDSAAYFCASSRDKNQPQHFGDGTRLSIL.

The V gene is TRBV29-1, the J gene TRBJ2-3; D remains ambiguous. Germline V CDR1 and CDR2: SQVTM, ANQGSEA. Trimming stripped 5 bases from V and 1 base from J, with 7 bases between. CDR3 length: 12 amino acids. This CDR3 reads CSVLEGTDTQYF. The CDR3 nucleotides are TGCAGCGTTTTAGAGGGCACAGATACGCAGTATTTT.

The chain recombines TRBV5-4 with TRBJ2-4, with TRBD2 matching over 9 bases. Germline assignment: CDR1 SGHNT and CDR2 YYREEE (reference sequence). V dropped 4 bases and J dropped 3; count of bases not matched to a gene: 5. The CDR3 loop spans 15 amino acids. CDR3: CASSLNSGGKNIQYF. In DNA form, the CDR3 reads TGTGCCAGCAGCCTAAATAGCGGGGGCAAAAACATTCAGTACTTC.

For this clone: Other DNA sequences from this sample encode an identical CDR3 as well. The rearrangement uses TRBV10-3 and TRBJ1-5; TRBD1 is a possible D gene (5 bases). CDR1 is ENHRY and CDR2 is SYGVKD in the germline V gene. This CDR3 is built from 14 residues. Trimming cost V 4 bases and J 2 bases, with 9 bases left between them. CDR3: CAISAAGGNQPQHF. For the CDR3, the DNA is TGTGCCATCAGTGCGGCGGGGGGCAATCAGCCCCAGCATTTT.

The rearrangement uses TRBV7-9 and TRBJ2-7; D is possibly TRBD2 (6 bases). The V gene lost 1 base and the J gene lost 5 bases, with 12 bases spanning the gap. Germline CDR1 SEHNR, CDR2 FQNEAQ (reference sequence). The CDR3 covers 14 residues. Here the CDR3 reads CASSLGGGIHEQYF. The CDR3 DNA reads TGTGCCAGCAGCTTAGGGGGCGGGATCCACGAGCAGTACTTC.

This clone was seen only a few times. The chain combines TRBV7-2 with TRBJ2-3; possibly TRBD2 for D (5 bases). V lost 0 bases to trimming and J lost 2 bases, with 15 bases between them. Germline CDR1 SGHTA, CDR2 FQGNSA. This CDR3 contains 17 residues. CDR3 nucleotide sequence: TGTGCCAGCAGCTTAGCGCCGGGCGGGCCCCTCACAGATACGCAGTATTTT. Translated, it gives CASSLAPGGPLTDTQYF. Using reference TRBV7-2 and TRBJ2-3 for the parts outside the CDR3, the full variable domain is GAGVSQSPSNKVTEKGKDVELRCDPISGHTALYWYRQSLGQGLEFLIYFQGNSAPDKSGLPSDRFSAERTGGSVSTLTIQRTQQEDSAVYLCASSLAPGGPLTDTQYFGPGTRLTVL.

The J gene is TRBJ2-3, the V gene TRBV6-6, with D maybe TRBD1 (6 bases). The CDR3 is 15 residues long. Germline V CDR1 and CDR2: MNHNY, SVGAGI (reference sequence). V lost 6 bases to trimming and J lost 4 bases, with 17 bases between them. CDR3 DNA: TGTGCCAGCAGCCTAGGGACACCGGGCGCAGATACGCAGTATTTT. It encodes CASSLGTPGADTQYF.

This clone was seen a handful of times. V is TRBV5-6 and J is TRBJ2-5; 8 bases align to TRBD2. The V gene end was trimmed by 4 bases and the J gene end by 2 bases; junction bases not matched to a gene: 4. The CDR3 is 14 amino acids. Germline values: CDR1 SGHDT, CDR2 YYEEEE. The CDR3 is CASSRGTRQETQYF. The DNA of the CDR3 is TGTGCCAGCAGCCGTGGGACTAGACAAGAGACCCAGTACTTC.

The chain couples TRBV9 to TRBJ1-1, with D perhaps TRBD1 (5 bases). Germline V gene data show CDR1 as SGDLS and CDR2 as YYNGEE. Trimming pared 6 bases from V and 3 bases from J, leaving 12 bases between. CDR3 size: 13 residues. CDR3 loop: CASTSGGDTEAFF. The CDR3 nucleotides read TGTGCCAGCACCAGCGGGGGGGACACTGAAGCTTTCTTT.

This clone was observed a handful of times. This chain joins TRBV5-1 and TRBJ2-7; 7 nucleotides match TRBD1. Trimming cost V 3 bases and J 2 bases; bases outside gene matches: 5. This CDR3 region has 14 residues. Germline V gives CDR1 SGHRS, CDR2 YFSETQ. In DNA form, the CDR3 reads TGCGCCAGCAGCTCAACGACAGGGACCTACGAGCAGTACTTC. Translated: CASSSTTGTYEQYF.

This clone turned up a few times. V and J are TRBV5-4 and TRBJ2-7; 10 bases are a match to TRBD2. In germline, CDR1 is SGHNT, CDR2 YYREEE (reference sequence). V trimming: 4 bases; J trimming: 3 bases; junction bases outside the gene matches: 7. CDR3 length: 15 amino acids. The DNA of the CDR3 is TGTGCCAGCAGCCGCTCTAGCGGGAGCTTCTACGAGCAGTACTTC. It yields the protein CASSRSSGSFYEQYF.

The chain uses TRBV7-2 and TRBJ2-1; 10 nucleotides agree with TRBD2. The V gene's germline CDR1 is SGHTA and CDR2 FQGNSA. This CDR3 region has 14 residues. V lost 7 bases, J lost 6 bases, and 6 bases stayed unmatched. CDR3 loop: CASIPTSGLNEQFF. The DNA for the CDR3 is TGTGCCAGCATCCCGACTAGCGGGCTCAATGAGCAGTTCTTC.

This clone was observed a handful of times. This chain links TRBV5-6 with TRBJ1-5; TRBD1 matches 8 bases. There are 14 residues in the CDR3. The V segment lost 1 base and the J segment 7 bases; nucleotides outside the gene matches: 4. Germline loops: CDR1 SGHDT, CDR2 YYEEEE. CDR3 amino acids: CASSLIAGGQPQHF. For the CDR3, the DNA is TGTGCCAGCAGCTTGATCGCAGGGGGCCAGCCCCAGCATTTT.

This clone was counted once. This chain's CDR3 is CASSINHNNEQFF. In nucleotides, the CDR3 is TGTGCCAGCAGCATAAACCACAACAATGAGCAGTTCTTC. The chain links TRBV7-8 to TRBJ2-1; D is uncertain. Germline CDR1 and CDR2: SGHVS and FQNEAQ. V was shortened by 5 bases and J by 5 bases, with 10 bases between the two germline ends. This CDR3 spans 13 amino acids.

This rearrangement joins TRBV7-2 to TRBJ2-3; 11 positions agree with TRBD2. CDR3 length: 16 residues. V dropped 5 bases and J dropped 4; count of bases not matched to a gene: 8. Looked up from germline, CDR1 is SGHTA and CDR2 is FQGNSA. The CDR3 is CASSQMGTSGPDTQYF. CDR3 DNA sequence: TGTGCCAGCAGCCAGATGGGGACTAGCGGCCCAGATACGCAGTATTTT.

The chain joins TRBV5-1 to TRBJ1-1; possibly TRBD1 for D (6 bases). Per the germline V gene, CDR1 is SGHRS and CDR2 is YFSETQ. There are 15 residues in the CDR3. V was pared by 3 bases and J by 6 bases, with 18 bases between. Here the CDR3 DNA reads TGCGCCAGCAGCTCCCGGACAGCGAAGGGCGCTGAAGCTTTCTTT. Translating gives CASSSRTAKGAEAFF.

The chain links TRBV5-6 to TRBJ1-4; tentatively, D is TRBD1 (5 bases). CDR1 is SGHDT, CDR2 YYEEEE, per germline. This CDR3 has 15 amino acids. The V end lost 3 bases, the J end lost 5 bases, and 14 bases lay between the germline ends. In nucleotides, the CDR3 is TGTGCCAGCAGCTCGACCGTTGCAGGGAATGAAAAACTGTTTTTT. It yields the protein CASSSTVAGNEKLFF.

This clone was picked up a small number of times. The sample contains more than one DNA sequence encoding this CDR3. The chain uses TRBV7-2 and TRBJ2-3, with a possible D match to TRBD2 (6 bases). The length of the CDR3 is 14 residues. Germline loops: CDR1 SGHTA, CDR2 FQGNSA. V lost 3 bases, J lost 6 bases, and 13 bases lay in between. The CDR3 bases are TGTGCCAGCAGCTTCGGAGGGGCACGCGATACGCAGTATTTT. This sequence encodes CASSFGGARDTQYF. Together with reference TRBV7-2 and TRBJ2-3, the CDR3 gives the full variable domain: GAGVSQSPSNKVTEKGKDVELRCDPISGHTALYWYRQSLGQGLEFLIYFQGNSAPDKSGLPSDRFSAERTGGSVSTLTIQRTQQEDSAVYLCASSFGGARDTQYFGPGTRLTVL.

The CDR3 DNA follows: TGTGCCAGCTCACCACGGGCAGGGAACTCAGAGACCCAGTACTTC. Translated: CASSPRAGNSETQYF. This rearrangement joins TRBV18 to TRBJ2-5; possible D gene TRBD1, 5 bases. The CDR3 runs 15 residues. The germline V and J ends were trimmed by 1 base and 4 bases, with 13 bases remaining between them. From germline, CDR1 is KGHSH and CDR2 LQKENI.

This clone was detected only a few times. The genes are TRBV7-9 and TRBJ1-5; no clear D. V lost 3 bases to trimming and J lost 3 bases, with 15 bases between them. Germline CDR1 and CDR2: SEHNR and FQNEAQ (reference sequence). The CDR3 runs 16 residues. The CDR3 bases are TGTGCCAGCAGCTTGGGTAGGATAGGACTCAATCAGCCCCAGCATTTT. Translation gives CASSLGRIGLNQPQHF.